The next 18 T cell receptor beta chains were all read from a single sample in a study of control samples from healthy donors and cancer patients. This table comes from immunoSEQ multiplex PCR, and its TCRdb copy is limited to in-frame clones, with some not included. The sample includes thousands of clones, approximately 81% of them seen just once. Material: PBMCs. The receptors originated from a man between 65 and 85 years old with lung cancer.

The gene calls are TRBV6-2 or TRBV6-3 and TRBJ1-2; D unclear. Looked up from germline, CDR1 is MNHEY and CDR2 is SVGEGT. This CDR3 is 13 amino acids long. The V end lost 2 bases, the J end lost 6 bases, and 10 bases lay between the germline ends. Here the CDR3 reads CASSYPLWDGYTF. CDR3 sequence (DNA): TGTGCCAGCAGTTACCCGCTTTGGGATGGCTACACCTTC.

This clone was observed a handful of times. The chain couples TRBV27 to TRBJ2-2; possible D gene TRBD1, 5 bases. Per the germline V gene, CDR1 is MNHEY and CDR2 is SMNVEV (reference sequence). The CDR3 is 15 residues long. V dropped 3 bases and J dropped 7 bases, with 15 bases sitting between them. As DNA, the CDR3 is TGTGCCAGCAGTTTGGGTCCAGGGTATGGCGGGGAGCTGTTTTTT. It specifies CASSLGPGYGGELFF.

The chain links TRBV5-6 to TRBJ1-1, with D tentatively TRBD1 (6 bases). Germline assignment: CDR1 SGHDT and CDR2 YYEEEE. This CDR3 has 14 amino acids. The ends were cut back, 6 bases at V and 6 bases at J, with 18 bases in the middle. The CDR3 nucleotides are TGTGCCAGCACCACTACCGGGACACCATCTGAAGCTTTCTTT. As protein: CASTTTGTPSEAFF.

This chain connects TRBV7-2 to TRBJ2-7; 8 bases align to TRBD2. Germline V lookup: CDR1 SGHTA, CDR2 FQGNSA. The CDR3 is 14 amino acids. V dropped 5 bases and J dropped 6; count of bases not matched to a gene: 9. The CDR3 region has the DNA TGTGCCAGCAGCCCGCAAGCGGGAGTTAGCGAGCAGTACTTC. Residues: CASSPQAGVSEQYF.

CDR3 in DNA: TGCGCCAGCAGCTTGGGCCCGGCCCGAGGTTTCCCAGATACGCAGTATTTT. Its protein is CASSLGPARGFPDTQYF. V is TRBV5-1 and J is TRBJ2-3; D remains ambiguous. From germline, CDR1 is SGHRS and CDR2 YFSETQ. This CDR3 comprises 17 residues. Trimming took off 0 bases at V and 4 bases at J, with 18 bases between the two ends.

The chain combines TRBV4-1 with TRBJ2-7; no clear D. CDR1 and CDR2 from the germline V gene are MGHRA and YSYEKL. The V gene lost 2 bases and the J gene lost 2 bases, with 16 bases spanning the gap. The CDR3 has 16 amino acids. The CDR3 nucleotides read TGCGCCAGCAGCCAAAGGATATCGGACGGAGCCTACGAGCAGTACTTC. It encodes CASSQRISDGAYEQYF.

This clone was recorded a few times. This chain links TRBV7-2 with TRBJ2-1; TRBD2 aligns across 8 bases. Unmatched junction bases numbered 1, after V lost 0 bases and J lost 6 bases. The CDR3 loop spans 14 amino acids. Looked up from germline, CDR1 is SGHTA and CDR2 is FQGNSA. The DNA of the CDR3 is TGTGCCAGCAGCTTAGCAGCGGGAGCCAATGAGCAGTTCTTC. It yields the protein CASSLAAGANEQFF.

The chain links TRBV29-1 to TRBJ1-1; 11 bases align to TRBD1. The junction had 10 bases not matched to a gene; V was cut back by 4 bases and J by 9 bases. This CDR3 region has 14 residues. Germline assignment: CDR1 SQVTM and CDR2 ANQGSEA. The CDR3 DNA follows: TGCAGCGTTGTCGGGCCGGACAGGGGGCGGAAAGCTTTCTTT. Translation gives CSVVGPDRGRKAFF.

V is TRBV20-1 and J is TRBJ2-7, with D unresolved. The CDR3 is 14 amino acids. CDR1 DFQATT and CDR2 SNEGSKA come from the germline V gene (reference sequence). Trimming left V 3 bases short and J 3 bases short, with 15 bases between. As DNA, the CDR3 is TGCAGTGCTAGTGACCGGGCTTGGGGCTACGAGCAGTACTTC. Protein sequence: CSASDRAWGYEQYF.

V and J are TRBV5-1 and TRBJ1-1; 8 bases map to TRBD1. J lost 4 bases, V lost 3 bases, and 8 bases had no gene match. CDR3 length: 15 amino acids. Germline-derived CDR1 and CDR2 are SGHRS and YFSETQ. CDR3 nucleotides: TGCGCCAGCAGCTCGACGCTAACAGGGGGCACTGAAGCTTTCTTT. It specifies CASSSTLTGGTEAFF.

This clone is medium-sized by share. The chain recombines TRBV6-2 or TRBV6-3 with TRBJ2-7; the match to TRBD2 covers 10 bases. Germline assignment: CDR1 MNHEY and CDR2 SVGEGT. V dropped 2 bases and J dropped 3; count of bases not matched to a gene: 13. The CDR3 totals 18 residues. CDR3 protein: CASSYPASGRAVLYEQYF. The CDR3 bases are TGTGCCAGCAGTTACCCGGCCAGCGGGAGGGCCGTTCTCTACGAGCAGTACTTC.

The chain joins TRBV4-1 to TRBJ2-7; TRBD2 might be the D (6 bases). Trimming stripped 0 bases from V and 2 bases from J, with 11 bases between. From germline, CDR1 is MGHRA and CDR2 YSYEKL. The CDR3 contains 15 residues. The CDR3 spells CASSQEYGSPYEQYF. CDR3 bases: TGCGCCAGCAGCCAAGAATACGGGAGTCCCTACGAGCAGTACTTC.

By sample fraction, this clone is hyperexpanded (1% or more). The V gene is TRBV27, the J gene TRBJ2-2; unclear D gene. Germline loops: CDR1 MNHEY, CDR2 SMNVEV (reference sequence). The CDR3 is made up of 14 amino acids. Trimming took off 3 bases at V and 9 bases at J, with 14 bases between the two ends. This chain's CDR3 is CASSLGSAARELFF. CDR3 sequence (DNA): TGTGCCAGCAGTTTGGGGTCTGCCGCCCGGGAGCTGTTTTTT.

The gene calls are TRBV27 and TRBJ1-4, with TRBD1 identical over 8 bases. The V and J ends lost 6 bases and 7 bases, in that order; junction bases with no gene match: 7. This CDR3 comprises 14 residues. Germline-derived CDR1 and CDR2 are MNHEY and SMNVEV (reference sequence). The CDR3 bases are TGTGCCAGCAGACTTGGACAGGGAAGTGAAAAACTGTTTTTT. Its translation: CASRLGQGSEKLFF.

The chain combines TRBV15 with TRBJ2-3; perhaps TRBD1 as D (6 bases). Trimming removed 7 bases at V and 4 bases at J, with 18 bases between. Germline CDR1 reads LNHNV; CDR2 reads YYDKDF (reference sequence). The CDR3 extends over 15 amino acids. The CDR3 sequence is CATTPIQGLSDTQYF. CDR3 sequence (DNA): TGTGCCACCACCCCAATCCAGGGGTTATCAGATACGCAGTATTTT. Full variable domain (outside the CDR3, taken from reference TRBV15 and TRBJ2-3): DAMVIQNPRYQVTQFGKPVTLSCSQTLNHNVMYWYQQKSSQAPKLLFHYYDKDFNNEADTPDNFQSRRPNTSFCFLDIRSPGLGDTAMYLCATTPIQGLSDTQYFGPGTRLTVL.

This clone has just one count. Here the CDR3 reads CAISESGLASSYNEQFF. The CDR3 DNA is TGTGCCATCAGTGAATCGGGCCTAGCGAGTTCCTACAATGAGCAGTTCTTC. This chain connects TRBV10-3 to TRBJ2-1, with D possibly TRBD2 on 6 matching bases. V shed 3 bases and J shed 1 base, with 16 bases lying between them. This CDR3 spans 17 amino acids. Looked up from germline, CDR1 is ENHRY and CDR2 is SYGVKD.

The rearrangement joins TRBV9 to TRBJ1-2; TRBD1 agrees at 7 bases. Germline V gene sequence: CDR1 SGDLS, CDR2 YYNGEE. CDR3 size: 18 residues. V trimming: 2 bases; J trimming: 3 bases; junction bases outside the gene matches: 16. The CDR3 here is CASSVWGTVLTVYYGYTF. As DNA, the CDR3 is TGTGCCAGCAGCGTGTGGGGGACAGTCCTCACGGTTTACTATGGCTACACCTTC.

The chain carries TRBV29-1 and TRBJ2-1; D might be TRBD2 (5 bases). Germline assignment: CDR1 SQVTM and CDR2 ANQGSEA. The V end was cut by 5 bases, the J end by 3 bases, with 14 bases between. There are 14 residues in the CDR3. Here the CDR3 DNA reads TGCAGCGTTTCCGTGGCTAGCCACTACAATGAGCAGTTCTTC. Its protein is CSVSVASHYNEQFF.